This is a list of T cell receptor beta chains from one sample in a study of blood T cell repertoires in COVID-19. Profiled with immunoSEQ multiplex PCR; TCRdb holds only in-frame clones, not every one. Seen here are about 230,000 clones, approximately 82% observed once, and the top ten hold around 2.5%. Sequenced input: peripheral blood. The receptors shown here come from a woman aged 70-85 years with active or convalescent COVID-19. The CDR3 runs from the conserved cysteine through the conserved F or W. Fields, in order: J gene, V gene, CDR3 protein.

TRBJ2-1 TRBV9 CASSGLAGAYNEQFF
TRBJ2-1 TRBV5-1 CASSFTSGGDNEQFF
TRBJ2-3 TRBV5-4 CASSGTSGGADTQYF
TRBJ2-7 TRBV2 CASNGGFSEQYF
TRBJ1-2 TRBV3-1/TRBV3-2 CASSQRDSYGYTF
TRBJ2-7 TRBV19 CASSRATGDSYEQYF
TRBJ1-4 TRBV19 CASSIGFGEKLFF
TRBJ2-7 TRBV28 CASSPVGASGTYEQYF
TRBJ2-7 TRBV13 CASSSHPRDNRYEQYF
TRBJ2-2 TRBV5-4 CASSFYDRDTGELFF
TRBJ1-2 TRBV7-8 CASSPLRRDRAWVNYGYTF
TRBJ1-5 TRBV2 CASCDSNQPQHF
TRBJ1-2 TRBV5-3 CARWTGKIHGYTF
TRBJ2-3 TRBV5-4 CASSPGGQGIDTQYF
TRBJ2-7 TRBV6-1 CASSEEYGGKYFYEQYF
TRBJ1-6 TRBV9 CASSAQGQGESPLHF
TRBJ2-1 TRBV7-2 CASSTSGGASYEQFF
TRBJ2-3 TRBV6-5 CASSYQLTDPDTQYF
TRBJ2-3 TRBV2 CASSKERGTDTQYF
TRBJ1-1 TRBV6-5 CASRGHRIPNTEAFF
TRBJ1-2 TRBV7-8 CASSLVAAVHGYTF
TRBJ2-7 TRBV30 CAWSTSGGAYEQYF
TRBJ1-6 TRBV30 CAWGDRGGSPLHF
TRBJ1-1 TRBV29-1 CSVGSGPEAFF
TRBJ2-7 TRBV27 CASSRDRGSVAQYF
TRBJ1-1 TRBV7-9 CASSHTGPNTEAFF
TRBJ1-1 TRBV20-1 CSASSPRGLTEAFF
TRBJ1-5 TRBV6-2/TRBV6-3 CASSYRGSQPQHF
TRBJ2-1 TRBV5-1 CASSPGTGTYNEQFF
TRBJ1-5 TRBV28 CASSQQGTSNQPQHF
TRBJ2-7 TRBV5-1 CASSLGAGTSYEQYF
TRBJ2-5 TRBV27 CASSFRGAFETQYF
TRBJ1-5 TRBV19 CASSAASGGSQHF
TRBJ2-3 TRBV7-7 CASSLGTSVTDTQYF
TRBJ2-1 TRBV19 CASRLSAGMGVSYNEQFF
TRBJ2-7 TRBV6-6 CASSENGQTYEQYF
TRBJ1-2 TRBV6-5 CASSYSQGYYGYTF
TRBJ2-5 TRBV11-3 CASSLGRGSSQETQYF
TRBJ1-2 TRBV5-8 CASSLYYPQGAKSQNGYTF
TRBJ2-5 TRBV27 CASSSAVFETQYF
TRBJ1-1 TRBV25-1 CASSDPRTGMNTEAFF
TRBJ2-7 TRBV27 CASSFSTAGSYEQYF
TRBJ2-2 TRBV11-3 CATQGAAGELFF
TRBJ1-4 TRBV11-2 CASSLSRGLTNEKLFF
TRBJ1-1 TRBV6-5 CASSQTGIEAFF
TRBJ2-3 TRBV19 CASSTQGAGRDTQYF
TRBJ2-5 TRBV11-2 CASSLGHQFQETQYF
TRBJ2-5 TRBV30 CAWSLGEGGKTQYF
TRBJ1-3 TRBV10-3 CATLPGGGSGNTIYF
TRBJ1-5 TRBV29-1 CSANAGMGQPQHF
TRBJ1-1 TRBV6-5 CASSSHTKGLGEAFF
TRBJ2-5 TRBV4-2 CASSQGASGRPGETQYF
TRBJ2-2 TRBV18 CASSPQAQGNTGELFF
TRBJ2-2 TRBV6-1 CASSEAPSMGELFF
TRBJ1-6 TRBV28 CASSPTAAVRSPLHF